This T cell receptor (beta chain) was captured by sequencing in a study of cytomegalovirus exposure and HLA in healthy donors. The CDR3 has 14 amino acids. Germline CDR1 is MNHEY and CDR2 is SVGAGI. J was trimmed by 5 bases and V by 4 bases; bases with no gene match: 4. Vbeta (60) and Jbeta (13) primers were used in the PCR. The assay was immunoSEQ multiplex PCR, and TCRdb's table has in-frame clones only and misses some. The sample lists just over 150,000 clones; less than 85% were seen once. The sample comprised PBMCs. This receptor was obtained from a woman in her forties or fifties in good health and CMV-seropositive. The chain links TRBV6-5 to TRBJ1-5, with 8 nucleotides matching TRBD1. Written as DNA, the CDR3 is TGTGCCAGCAGTTTGTCACAGGGGGATCAGCCCCAGCATTTT. It specifies CASSLSQGDQPQHF.